This T cell receptor beta chain was profiled in a study of PD-L1 blockade in urothelial cancer. Trimming pared 2 bases from V and 5 bases from J, leaving 12 bases between. Per the germline V gene, CDR1 is MNHEY and CDR2 is SMNVEV (reference sequence). The CDR3 is made up of 14 amino acids. As for time point: pretreatment peripheral blood. Sequencing used immunoSEQ multiplex PCR; TCRdb keeps in-frame clones, though not all of them. The sample has 95,000 to 100,000 clones, about nine tenths seen once. The chain combines TRBV27 with TRBJ1-2; possibly TRBD1 for D (6 bases). The receptor was isolated from a man between 60 and 75 years old with urothelial cancer. The sequences come from PBMCs, collected around atezolizumab (anti-PD-L1) treatment. The CDR3 coding sequence is TGTGCCAGCAGTTTAACGGGGGGGGCATATGGCTACACCTTC. It codes for CASSLTGGAYGYTF.